This T cell receptor (beta chain) is from a study of blood T cell repertoires in COVID-19. At the level of the study: Samples taken during acute and convalescent COVID-19 were collected in the United States, Italy and Spain.

Per the original data handling: From reference gene primer amplification, estimates of nucleated cell counts were derived. Repertoires were generated with immunoSEQ multiplex PCR, while TCRdb's copy carries only in-frame clones and drops some. For V, J and clone size, that table is used; D and trimming come from the DNA. The table has about 200,000 clones, 85% to 90% seen once. This clone was counted a few times. The receptor comes from a woman between 50 and 59 years old with acute or convalescent COVID-19. The sequenced material came from peripheral blood.

CDR3 sequence: CATSRARQGYQPQHF. The CDR3 DNA reads TGTGCCACCAGCAGAGCGAGGCAGGGGTATCAGCCCCAGCATTTT. The genes are TRBV15 and TRBJ1-5; TRBD1 is a possible D gene (6 bases). The CDR3 contains 15 residues. Germline CDR1 LNHNV, CDR2 YYDKDF (reference sequence). Trimming shortened V by 1 base and J by 5 bases, and 12 bases separated the two germline ends.